One sample yielded the 28 T cell receptor beta chains listed below, sequenced in a study of T cell responses to AZD1222 COVID-19 vaccine. Only in-frame clones appear in the TCRdb table, and some are missing; sequencing was by immunoSEQ multiplex PCR. Among 100,000 to 150,000 clones, about 93% were seen once, and the ten largest hold more than 4.5%. The sample was peripheral blood, taken on day 0 of AZD1222 vaccination. The receptors stem from an adult in good health.

For the CDR3, the DNA is TGTGCCTGGAGTGCCAGCATAGCAACTCGAGCGGATGAGCAGTTCTTC. Amino acids: CAWSASIATRADEQFF. This rearrangement joins TRBV30 to TRBJ2-1, with a weak D call TRBD2 (5 bases). Germline V gene sequence: CDR1 GTSNPN, CDR2 SVGIG (reference sequence). The V and J ends lost 1 base and 8 bases respectively, with 21 bases between them. This CDR3 is built from 16 residues.

The chain couples TRBV2 to TRBJ2-3, with 11 bases identical to TRBD2. This CDR3 is built from 16 residues. Germline V gives CDR1 SNHLY, CDR2 FYNNEI. With 3 bases clipped from V and 1 base from J, the junction kept 3 bases outside the gene matches. The CDR3 reads CASSELLAGGTDTQYF. The CDR3 bases are TGTGCCAGCAGTGAGCTACTAGCGGGGGGCACAGATACGCAGTATTTT.

The rearrangement joins TRBV27 to TRBJ2-7; the D gene could be TRBD1 or TRBD2 (5 bases each). CDR1 is MNHEY and CDR2 is SMNVEV in the germline V gene (reference sequence). V was clipped by 7 bases and J by 2 bases, with 18 bases between them. This CDR3 has 15 residues. The CDR3 loop reads CASKRVVTGPYEQYF. CDR3 nucleotides: TGTGCCAGCAAGAGGGTTGTAACAGGACCCTACGAGCAGTACTTC.

The chain is built from TRBV6-5 and TRBJ1-1; tentative D call: TRBD1 (6 bases). The CDR3 consists of 15 residues. The V end was cut by 5 bases, the J end by 0 bases, with 13 bases between. CDR1 MNHEY and CDR2 SVGAGI come from the germline V gene. CDR3 nucleotides: TGTGCCAGCAGTCCAAGGACAGCGCTGAACACTGAAGCTTTCTTT. Protein sequence: CASSPRTALNTEAFF.

There are many counts of this clone. The genes are TRBV7-2 and TRBJ2-1; D perhaps matches TRBD1 (5 bases). V lost 1 base to trimming and J lost 5 bases, with 9 bases between them. This CDR3 is 14 amino acids long. Germline CDR1 SGHTA, CDR2 FQGNSA. This chain's CDR3 is CASSLEGVHNEQFF. The CDR3 DNA reads TGTGCCAGCAGCTTAGAAGGGGTCCACAATGAGCAGTTCTTC.

The chain recombines TRBV20-1 with TRBJ2-1; D is perhaps TRBD2 (6 bases). The CDR3 contains 15 residues. V was shortened by 3 bases and J by 2 bases, with 14 bases between the two germline ends. The germline gives CDR1 DFQATT, CDR2 SNEGSKA (reference sequence). CDR3 DNA sequence: TGCAGTGCTAGTAATATAGCGGAAACCTACAATGAGCAGTTCTTC. It encodes CSASNIAETYNEQFF.

J is TRBJ1-6 and V is TRBV28, with D possibly TRBD1 on 5 matching bases. Looked up from germline, CDR1 is MDHEN and CDR2 is SYDVKM. The CDR3 sequence is 15 residues long. V lost 7 bases, J lost 5 bases, and 15 bases lay in between. CDR3 nucleotide sequence: TGTGCCAGCATTGCCCGGGCGGGGGATAATTCACCCCTCCACTTT. Protein: CASIARAGDNSPLHF.

The chain recombines TRBV19 with TRBJ1-2; D remains unclear. The CDR3 has 13 amino acids. Trimming stripped 3 bases from V and 10 bases from J, with 15 bases between. In germline, CDR1 is LNHDA, CDR2 SQIVND (reference sequence). CDR3 nucleotide sequence: TGTGCCAGTAGTATTCTAGGGTCTATTGTCTACACCTTC. It yields the protein CASSILGSIVYTF.

The J gene is TRBJ2-7, the V gene TRBV27, with unresolved D. CDR3 length: 13 amino acids. With 10 bases removed from V and 4 bases from J, the gap between germline ends came to 17 bases. The germline V gene encodes CDR1 MNHEY and CDR2 SMNVEV (reference sequence). Here the CDR3 DNA reads TGTGCCACCGCAAGGTCACCCCATTACGAGCAGTACTTC. Translating it yields CATARSPHYEQYF.

V and J are TRBV30 and TRBJ1-5, with TRBD1 as a possible D gene (6 bases). Germline CDR1 reads GTSNPN; CDR2 reads SVGIG (reference sequence). The CDR3 length is 16 residues. The V end lost 0 bases, the J end lost 1 base, and 13 bases lay between the germline ends. The CDR3 loop is CAWSVLGRGSNQPQHF. The CDR3 DNA follows: TGTGCCTGGAGTGTACTCGGCAGGGGCAGCAATCAGCCCCAGCATTTT.

This clone was seen a single time. The gene calls are TRBV2 and TRBJ2-1; perhaps TRBD2 as D (5 bases). CDR3 length: 15 amino acids. CDR1 and CDR2 (germline): SNHLY, FYNNEI. The V end was cut by 1 base, the J end by 10 bases, with 17 bases between. CDR3 sequence: CASSEVTEAVREQFF. The DNA of the CDR3 is TGTGCCAGCAGTGAAGTCACAGAAGCGGTTAGGGAGCAGTTCTTC.

This clone was found once. V is TRBV27 and J is TRBJ1-2, with a weak D call TRBD1 (6 bases). With 4 bases removed from V and 4 bases from J, the gap between germline ends came to 13 bases. Germline V gene sequence: CDR1 MNHEY, CDR2 SMNVEV (reference sequence). The CDR3 is made up of 14 amino acids. The CDR3 region is CASSSAGAFYGYTF. The CDR3 DNA reads TGTGCCAGCAGTTCAGCGGGGGCTTTCTATGGCTACACCTTC.

V gene TRBV27 combines with J gene TRBJ2-1, with D possibly matching TRBD1 (5 bases). V lost 8 bases to trimming and J lost 4 bases, with 9 bases between them. This CDR3 spans 12 amino acids. The germline V gene has CDR1 MNHEY and CDR2 SMNVEV (reference sequence). CDR3 amino acids: CASWGRYNEQFF. The CDR3 nucleotides read TGTGCCAGCTGGGGCCGTTACAATGAGCAGTTCTTC.

This clone was seen just once. DNA of the CDR3: TGTGCCAGCAGCCTCGTAGGCGGTGGGGAGACCCAGTACTTC. It codes for CASSLVGGGETQYF. The V call is TRBV4-2, the J call TRBJ2-5; D is ambiguous. Deletions cut 4 bases from V and 5 bases from J, with 14 bases between. CDR1 and CDR2 from the germline V gene are LGHNA and YNFKEQ. The length of the CDR3 is 14 residues.

The chain links TRBV6-2 or TRBV6-3 to TRBJ2-1; D is possibly TRBD1 (6 bases). The CDR3 has 18 amino acids. The V gene's germline CDR1 is MNHEY and CDR2 SVGEGT. Trimming left V 0 bases short and J 8 bases short, with 23 bases between. The CDR3 nucleotides are TGTGCCAGCAGTTACTCAAGCGGTGGCCAGGGGTTTTCGGATGAGCAGTTCTTC. This encodes CASSYSSGGQGFSDEQFF.

The CDR3 nucleotides read TGTGCCAGCAGTTTTTCGGGGGGTGGCTACACCTTC. It translates to CASSFSGGGYTF. This rearrangement joins TRBV27 to TRBJ1-2; tentative D call: TRBD1 (5 bases). CDR3 length equals 12 residues. The germline gives CDR1 MNHEY, CDR2 SMNVEV (reference sequence). With 3 bases removed from V and 7 bases from J, the gap between germline ends came to 9 bases.

V is TRBV7-6 and J is TRBJ2-5; D is unresolved. The CDR3 loop spans 13 amino acids. V lost 6 bases and J lost 3, with 11 bases in between. Germline-derived CDR1 and CDR2 are SGHVS and FNYEAQ. CDR3 sequence: CASRPKAEETQYF. Written as DNA, the CDR3 is TGTGCCAGCAGGCCAAAAGCAGAAGAGACCCAGTACTTC.

The chain is built from TRBV4-3 and TRBJ2-7; 12 bases line up with TRBD2. Germline lookup yields CDR1 LGHNA and CDR2 YSLEER. V shed 3 bases, J shed 6 bases, and the junction held 9 bases outside the gene matches. The CDR3 has 16 amino acids. The CDR3 DNA sequence: TGCGCCAGCAGCCAGGGGAGACTAGCGGGAGTGGGCGAGCAGTACTTC. Translation: CASSQGRLAGVGEQYF.

The genes are TRBV3-1 (or the pseudogene TRBV3-2) and TRBJ2-3, with no clear D. The CDR3 spans 15 residues. V was pared by 4 bases and J by 3 bases, with 14 bases between. Germline V gene lookup returns CDR1 LGHDT and CDR2 YNNKEL (reference sequence). CDR3 sequence reads: CASSRDPLGTDTQYF. Written as DNA, the CDR3 is TGTGCCAGCAGCCGCGACCCTCTAGGGACAGATACGCAGTATTTT.

The chain is built from TRBV4-1 and TRBJ1-2, with a possible D match to TRBD1 (5 bases). V lost 4 bases to trimming and J lost 6 bases, with 15 bases between them. CDR1 is MGHRA and CDR2 is YSYEKL in the germline V gene. This CDR3 spans 14 amino acids. The CDR3 DNA reads TGCGCCAGCAGCCCACACCAGGGCGTTGATGGCTACACCTTC. Residues: CASSPHQGVDGYTF.

The genes are TRBV28 and TRBJ1-1, with D hard to call. CDR1 and CDR2 (germline): MDHEN, SYDVKM. The ends were cut back, 5 bases at V and 1 base at J, with 11 bases in the middle. The CDR3 is 14 residues long. CDR3 DNA sequence: TGTGCCAGCAGTCCCTACACAACGAACACTGAAGCTTTCTTT. Translation gives CASSPYTTNTEAFF.

The chain carries TRBV18 and TRBJ1-5, with D possibly TRBD1 on 5 matching bases. The CDR3 has 14 residues. Germline assignment: CDR1 KGHSH and CDR2 LQKENI. The V end lost 1 base, the J end lost 3 bases, and 7 bases lay between the germline ends. Here the CDR3 DNA reads TGTGCCAGCTCACCACTACAGGACAATCAGCCCCAGCATTTT. As protein: CASSPLQDNQPQHF.

V gene TRBV3-1 (or the pseudogene TRBV3-2) combines with J gene TRBJ2-1; D is perhaps TRBD2 (6 bases). The germline V gene encodes CDR1 LGHDT and CDR2 YNNKEL (reference sequence). Trimming shortened V by 10 bases and J by 9 bases, and 19 bases separated the two germline ends. This CDR3 contains 13 residues. The CDR3 here is CATKRGTWGEQFF. The CDR3 DNA is TGTGCCACCAAACGGGGGACCTGGGGTGAGCAGTTCTTC.

This chain links TRBV5-4 with TRBJ2-3, with 11 nucleotides matching TRBD2. The CDR3 runs 18 residues. The V gene's germline CDR1 is SGHNT and CDR2 YYREEE (reference sequence). V was clipped by 0 bases and J by 1 base; unmatched bases: 7. CDR3 sequence (DNA): TGTGCCAGCAGCTTGGTGGGAACTAGCGGGAGTCGCACAGATACGCAGTATTTT. Translating gives CASSLVGTSGSRTDTQYF.

CDR3 region: CASSAGTRSYEQYF. In DNA form, the CDR3 reads TGTGCCAGCAGCGCTGGGACAAGATCCTACGAGCAGTACTTC. The chain links TRBV9 to TRBJ2-7; D might be TRBD1 (6 bases). From germline, CDR1 is SGDLS and CDR2 YYNGEE. With 3 bases removed from V and 1 base from J, the gap between germline ends came to 11 bases. This CDR3 is 14 amino acids long.

J is TRBJ1-1 and V is TRBV7-9; TRBD1 is a possible D gene (5 bases). CDR1 is SEHNR and CDR2 is FQNEAQ in the germline V gene (reference sequence). Trimming left V 6 bases short and J 4 bases short, with 9 bases between. The CDR3 runs 12 residues. The DNA for the CDR3 is TGTGCCAGCAGGGCGGGGGGCACTGAAGCTTTCTTT. Amino acid sequence: CASRAGGTEAFF.

The chain joins TRBV5-5 to TRBJ2-5; weak D call: TRBD2 (6 bases). From germline, CDR1 is SGHKS and CDR2 YYEKEE (reference sequence). V was pared by 5 bases and J by 2 bases, with 16 bases between. There are 15 residues in the CDR3. The CDR3 is CASRKREEQQETQYF. CDR3 coding DNA: TGTGCCAGCAGGAAGAGGGAGGAGCAACAAGAGACCCAGTACTTC. The full variable domain, rest sourced from reference TRBV5-5 and TRBJ2-5, is DAGVTQSPTHLIKTRGQQVTLRCSPISGHKSVSWYQQVLGQGPQFIFQYYEKEERGRGNFPDRFSARQFPNYSSELNVNALLLGDSALYLCASRKREEQQETQYFGPGTRLLVL.

The chain joins TRBV28 to TRBJ2-5; D is undetermined. V lost 3 bases and J 2 bases, leaving 10 bases between the germline ends. CDR1 MDHEN and CDR2 SYDVKM come from the germline V gene. The CDR3 covers 14 residues. CDR3 in amino acids: CASSFVLGQETQYF. CDR3 in DNA: TGTGCCAGCAGTTTTGTGCTAGGTCAAGAGACCCAGTACTTC. Together with reference TRBV28 and TRBJ2-5, the CDR3 gives the full variable domain: DVKVTQSSRYLVKRTGEKVFLECVQDMDHENMFWYRQDPGLGLRLIYFSYDVKMKEKGDIPEGYSVSREKKERFSLILESASTNQTSMYLCASSFVLGQETQYFGPGTRLLVL.